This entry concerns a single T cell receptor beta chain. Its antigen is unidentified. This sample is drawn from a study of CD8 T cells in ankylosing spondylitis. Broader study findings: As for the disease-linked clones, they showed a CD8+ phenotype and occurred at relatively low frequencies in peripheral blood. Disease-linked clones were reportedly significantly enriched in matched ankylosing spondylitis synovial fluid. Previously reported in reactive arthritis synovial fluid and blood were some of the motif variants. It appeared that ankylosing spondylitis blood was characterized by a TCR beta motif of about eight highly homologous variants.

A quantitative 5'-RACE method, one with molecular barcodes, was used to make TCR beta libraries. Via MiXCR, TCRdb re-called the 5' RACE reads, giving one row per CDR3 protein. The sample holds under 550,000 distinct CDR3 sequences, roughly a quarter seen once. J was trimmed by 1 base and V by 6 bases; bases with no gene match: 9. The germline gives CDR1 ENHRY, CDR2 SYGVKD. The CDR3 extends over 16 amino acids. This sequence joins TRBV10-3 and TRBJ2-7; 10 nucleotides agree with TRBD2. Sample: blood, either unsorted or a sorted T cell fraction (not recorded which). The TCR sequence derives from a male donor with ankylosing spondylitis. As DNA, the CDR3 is TGTGCCATCAGAAGAGATACTAGCGGGAATTCCTACGAGCAGTACTTC. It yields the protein CAIRRDTSGNSYEQYF.